The clone carrying this T cell receptor beta chain was observed many times. The Seattle site enrolled patients during active infection and followed them longitudinally. The J segment lost 3 bases and the V segment lost 1 base, leaving 3 bases of the junction unmatched. This CDR3 region has 15 residues. The germline gives CDR1 SGHVS, CDR2 FNYEAQ. This sample was included in a study of blood T cell repertoires in COVID-19. Study as a whole: The samples span acute and convalescent COVID-19 from the United States, Italy and Spain. T cells, B-cell-depleted T cells, or PBMCs provided the cDNA or gDNA that served as material.

This table comes from immunoSEQ multiplex PCR, and its TCRdb copy is limited to in-frame clones, with some not included. The repertoire includes some 250,000 clones, around 84% of them detected once, and roughly 4.9% sits in the top ten. The specimen sequenced was peripheral blood. This receptor was identified in a woman in her fifties or sixties with COVID-19, enrolled during active disease. J is TRBJ2-1 and V is TRBV7-6; 7 positions match TRBD2. CDR3 residues: CASSLEREDYNEQFF. CDR3 DNA sequence: TGTGCCAGCAGCTTAGAACGGGAGGACTACAATGAGCAGTTCTTC. The full variable domain, in which reference TRBV7-6 and TRBJ2-1 provide the parts outside the CDR3, is GAGVSQSPRYKVTKRGQDVALRCDPISGHVSLYWYRQALGQGPEFLTYFNYEAQQDKSGLPNDRFSAERPEGSISTLTIQRTEQRDSAMYRCASSLEREDYNEQFFGPGTRLTVL.